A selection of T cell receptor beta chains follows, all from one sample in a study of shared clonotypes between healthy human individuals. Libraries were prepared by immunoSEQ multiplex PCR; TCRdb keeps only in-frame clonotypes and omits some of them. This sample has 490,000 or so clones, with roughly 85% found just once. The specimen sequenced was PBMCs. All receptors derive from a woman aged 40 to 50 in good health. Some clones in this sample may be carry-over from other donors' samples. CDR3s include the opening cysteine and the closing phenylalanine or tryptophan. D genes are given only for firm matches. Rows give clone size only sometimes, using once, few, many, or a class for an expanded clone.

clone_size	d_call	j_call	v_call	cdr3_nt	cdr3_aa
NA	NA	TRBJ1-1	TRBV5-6	TGTGCCAGCAGCGGAACCACAGGGACTGAAGCTTTCTTT	CASSGTTGTEAFF
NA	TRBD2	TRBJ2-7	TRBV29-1	TGCAGCGCTCGGACTAGCGAGAGTCTAGATACCCAGTACTTC	CSARTSESLDTQYF
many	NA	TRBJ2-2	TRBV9	TGTGCCAGCAGCGTGCGGGGGCAGGATCCCCGGGGGGAGCTGTTTTTT	CASSVRGQDPRGELFF
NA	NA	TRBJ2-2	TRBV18	TGTGCCAGCTCACCGGCGACAGGTCCGAACACCGGGGAGCTGTTTTTT	CASSPATGPNTGELFF
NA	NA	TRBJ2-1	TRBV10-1	TGCGCCAGCAGTGAGTCGGACAGCAATGAGCAGTTCTTC	CASSESDSNEQFF
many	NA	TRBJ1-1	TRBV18	TGTGCCAGCTCACAGGCAGGGCTGGACACTGAAGCTTTCTTT	CASSQAGLDTEAFF
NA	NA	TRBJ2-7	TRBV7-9	TGTGCCAGCAGTCCAGGGGGGTCCTCCTACGAGCAGTACTTC	CASSPGGSSYEQYF
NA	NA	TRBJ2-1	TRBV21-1	TGTGCCACTCTTCATGAGGAGGGGAGGAATGAGCAGTTCTTC	CATLHEEGRNEQFF
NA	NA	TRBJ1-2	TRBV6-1	TGTGCCAGCAGTGATGCAGGGAGGGGCTACACCTTC	CASSDAGRGYTF
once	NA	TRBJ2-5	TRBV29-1	TGCAGCGTTGAACAGTTCCAAGAGACCCAGTACTTC	CSVEQFQETQYF
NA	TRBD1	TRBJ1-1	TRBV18	TGTGCCAGCTCACAAGGACAGGAGTTGGGGGCTTTCTTT	CASSQGQELGAFF
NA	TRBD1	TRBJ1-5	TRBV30	TGTGCCTGGAGTAACAGGGGCAGTCAGCCCCAGCATTTT	CAWSNRGSQPQHF
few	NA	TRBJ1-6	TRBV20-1	TGCAGTGCTAGACCTGACTCACCCCTCCACTTT	CSARPDSPLHF
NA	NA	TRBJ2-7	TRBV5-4	TGTGCCAGCAGCCTAAACGGAGGTAGCTACTCCTACGAGCAGTACTTC	CASSLNGGSYSYEQYF
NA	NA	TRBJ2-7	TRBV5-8	TGTGCCAGCAGCTTGGACCCTCAGCCCTACGAGCAGTACTTC	CASSLDPQPYEQYF
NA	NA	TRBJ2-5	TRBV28	TGTGCCAGCAGTTCCACCGGGACTCAAGAGACCCAGTACTTC	CASSSTGTQETQYF
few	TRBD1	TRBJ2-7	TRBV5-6	TGTGCCAGCAGCTTAGCGGTGAGAACAGGGGGACTGGGGTCCTACGAGCAGTACTTC	CASSLAVRTGGLGSYEQYF
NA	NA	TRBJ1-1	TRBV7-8	TGTGCCAGCAGCTCCGACGGGTGGACTGAAGCTTTCTTT	CASSSDGWTEAFF
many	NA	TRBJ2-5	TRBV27	TGTGCCAGCAGTTTCTCCGCCCGAGAGACCCAGTACTTC	CASSFSARETQYF
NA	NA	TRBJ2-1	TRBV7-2	TGTGCCAGCAGCTCTCGTCTAACCGAGGTGCAAAGTGGTGAGCAGTTCTTC	CASSSRLTEVQSGEQFF
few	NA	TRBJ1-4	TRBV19	TGTGCCAGCGCCCTGGTGTTAGGTGAAAAACTGTTTTTT	CASALVLGEKLFF
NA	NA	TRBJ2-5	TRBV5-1	TGCGCCAGCAGCTCTCAAGAGACCCAGTACTTC	CASSSQETQYF
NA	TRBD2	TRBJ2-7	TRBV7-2	TGTGCCAGCAGCTTCCCCGGCGGTCCTAGCGGGGTCTCCTACGAGCAGTACTTC	CASSFPGGPSGVSYEQYF
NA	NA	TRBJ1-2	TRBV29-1	TGCAGCGTTGAACTGGGTAATAGGGCCTATGGCTACACCTTC	CSVELGNRAYGYTF
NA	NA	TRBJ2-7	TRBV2	TGTGCCAGCAGTGGGGGGCCCCGCGAGCAGTACTTC	CASSGGPREQYF
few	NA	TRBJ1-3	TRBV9	TGTGCCAGCAGCGTAGATACGGGCGGTGGTGGAAACACCATATATTTT	CASSVDTGGGGNTIYF
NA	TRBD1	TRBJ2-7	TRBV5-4	TGTGCCAGCAGCGGCGCAGGGGGACAGGGTTACGAGCAGTACTTC	CASSGAGGQGYEQYF
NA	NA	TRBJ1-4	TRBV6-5	TGTGCCAGCGGCGAGGGCCCGGTCGAAAAACTGTTTTTT	CASGEGPVEKLFF